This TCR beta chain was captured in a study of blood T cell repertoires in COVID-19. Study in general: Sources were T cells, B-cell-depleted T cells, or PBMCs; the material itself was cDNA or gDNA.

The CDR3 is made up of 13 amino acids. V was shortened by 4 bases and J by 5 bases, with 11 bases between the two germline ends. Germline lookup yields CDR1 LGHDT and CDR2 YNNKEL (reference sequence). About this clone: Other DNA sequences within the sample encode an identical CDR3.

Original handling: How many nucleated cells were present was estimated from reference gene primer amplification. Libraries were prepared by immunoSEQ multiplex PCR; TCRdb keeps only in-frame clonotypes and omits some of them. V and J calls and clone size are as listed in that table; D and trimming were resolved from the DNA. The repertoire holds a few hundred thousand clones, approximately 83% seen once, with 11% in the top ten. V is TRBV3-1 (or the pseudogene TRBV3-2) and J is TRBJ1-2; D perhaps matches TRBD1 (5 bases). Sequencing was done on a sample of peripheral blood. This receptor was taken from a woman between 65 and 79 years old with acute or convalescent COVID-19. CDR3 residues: CASSPDRVYGYTF. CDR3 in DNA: TGTGCCAGCAGCCCTGACAGAGTTTATGGCTACACCTTC.